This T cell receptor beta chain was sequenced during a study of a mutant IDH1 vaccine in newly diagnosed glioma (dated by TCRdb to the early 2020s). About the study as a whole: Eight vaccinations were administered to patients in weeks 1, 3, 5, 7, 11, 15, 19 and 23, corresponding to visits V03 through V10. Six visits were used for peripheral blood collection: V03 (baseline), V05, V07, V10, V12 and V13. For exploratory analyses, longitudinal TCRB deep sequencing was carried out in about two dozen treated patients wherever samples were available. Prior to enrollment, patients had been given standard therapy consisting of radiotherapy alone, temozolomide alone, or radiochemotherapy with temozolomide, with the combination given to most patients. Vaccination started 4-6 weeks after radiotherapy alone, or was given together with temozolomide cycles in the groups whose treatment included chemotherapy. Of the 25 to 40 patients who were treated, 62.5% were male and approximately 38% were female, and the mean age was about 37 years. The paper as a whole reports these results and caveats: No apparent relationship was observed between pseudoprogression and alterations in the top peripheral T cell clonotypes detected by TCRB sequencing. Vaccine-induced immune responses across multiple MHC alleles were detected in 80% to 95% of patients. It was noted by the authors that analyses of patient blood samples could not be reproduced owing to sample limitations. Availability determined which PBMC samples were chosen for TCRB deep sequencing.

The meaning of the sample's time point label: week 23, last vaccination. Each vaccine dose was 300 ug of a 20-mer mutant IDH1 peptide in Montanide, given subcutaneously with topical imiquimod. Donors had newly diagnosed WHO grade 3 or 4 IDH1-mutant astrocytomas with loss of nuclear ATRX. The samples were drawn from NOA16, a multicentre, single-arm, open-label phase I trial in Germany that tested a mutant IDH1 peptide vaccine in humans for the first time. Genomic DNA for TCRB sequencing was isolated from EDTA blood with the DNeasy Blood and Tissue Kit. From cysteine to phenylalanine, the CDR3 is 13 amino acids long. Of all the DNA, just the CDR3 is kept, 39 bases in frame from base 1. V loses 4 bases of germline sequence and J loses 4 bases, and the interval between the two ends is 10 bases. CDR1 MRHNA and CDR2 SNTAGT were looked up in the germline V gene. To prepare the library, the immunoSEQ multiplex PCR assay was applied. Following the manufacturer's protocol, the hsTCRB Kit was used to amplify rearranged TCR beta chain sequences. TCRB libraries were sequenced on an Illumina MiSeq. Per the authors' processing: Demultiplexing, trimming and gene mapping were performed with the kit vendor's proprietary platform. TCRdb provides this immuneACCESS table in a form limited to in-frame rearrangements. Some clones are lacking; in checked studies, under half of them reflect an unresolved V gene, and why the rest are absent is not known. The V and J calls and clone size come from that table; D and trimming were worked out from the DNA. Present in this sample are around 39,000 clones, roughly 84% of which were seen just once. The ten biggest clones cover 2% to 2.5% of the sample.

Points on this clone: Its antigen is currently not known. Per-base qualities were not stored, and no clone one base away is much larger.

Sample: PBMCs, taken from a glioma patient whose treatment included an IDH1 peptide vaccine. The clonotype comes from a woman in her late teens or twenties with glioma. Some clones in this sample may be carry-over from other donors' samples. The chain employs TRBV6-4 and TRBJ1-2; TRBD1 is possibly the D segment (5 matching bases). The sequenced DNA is TGTGCCAGCAGTGGCGTAACAGGCTATGGCTACACCTTC. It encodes CASSGVTGYGYTF.